This TCR beta chain was retrieved from a study of T-cell reconstitution after alpha-beta-depleted transplantation in children. This clonotype was detected ten times or more. Unique molecular identifiers were incorporated when the TCRbeta library was constructed. TCRdb re-analysed the PCR reads in MiXCR, keeping a single row per CDR3 protein. The top ten hold over 20% of the sample, which has about 20,000 distinct CDR3 sequences, 11% seen once. The CDR3 contains 14 residues. V shed 3 bases and J shed 5 bases, with 13 bases lying between them. The receptor was derived from a human donor who donated a stem cell graft to a child with chronic granulomatous disease. The source was PBMCs from the stem cell graft donor, collected from the stem cell graft. The rearrangement uses TRBV12-3 or TRBV12-4 and TRBJ2-5; D remains unclear. The CDR3 here is CASSFKSLGETQYF. Here the CDR3 DNA reads TGTGCCAGCAGTTTCAAGTCACTCGGGGAGACCCAGTACTTC.